The 10 T cell receptor beta chains below all came from one sample that was sequenced in a study of cytomegalovirus exposure and HLA in healthy donors. 60 Vbeta and 13 Jbeta primers were used in PCR. TCRdb's copy holds only in-frame clones and misses some; the assay was immunoSEQ multiplex PCR. The sample has 100,000 to 150,000 clones. Sequenced: PBMCs. Receptor source: a man aged 18-30 years in good health and CMV-seronegative.

J is TRBJ2-5 and V is TRBV19; D may be TRBD1 (5 bases). Between the trimmed V and J ends, which lost 3 bases and 0 bases, there was a span of 11 bases. The germline V gene encodes CDR1 LNHDA and CDR2 SQIVND (reference sequence). CDR3 length: 15 amino acids. CDR3 coding DNA: TGTGCCAGTAGTATTGACAGATCGGACCAAGAGACCCAGTACTTC. Translated, it gives CASSIDRSDQETQYF.

The chain joins TRBV9 to TRBJ1-3, with 7 nucleotides matching TRBD1. The CDR3 length is 19 residues. Unmatched junction bases numbered 12, after V lost 0 bases and J lost 0 bases. CDR1 and CDR2 from the germline V gene are SGDLS and YYNGEE. The CDR3 bases are TGTGCCAGCAGCGTAGTGTATAGACAGGGCCCCCTCTCTGGAAACACCATATATTTT. It yields the protein CASSVVYRQGPLSGNTIYF.

The rearrangement uses TRBV30 and TRBJ1-1; no definite D call. This CDR3 has 15 amino acids. Germline-derived CDR1 and CDR2 are GTSNPN and SVGIG (reference sequence). V was cut by 1 base and J by 1 base, with 13 bases left in between. Here the CDR3 reads CAWSAPGRGNTEAFF. CDR3 coding DNA: TGTGCCTGGAGTGCCCCTGGGCGGGGGAACACTGAAGCTTTCTTT.

The CDR3: CASSIDLQGPVDGYTF. CDR3 sequence (DNA): TGTGCCAGTAGTATAGATCTACAGGGGCCTGTTGATGGCTACACCTTC. The V call is TRBV19, the J call TRBJ1-2, with 7 positions matching TRBD1. Germline V gene data show CDR1 as LNHDA and CDR2 as SQIVND (reference sequence). CDR3 length equals 16 residues. Trimming removed 0 bases from V and 6 bases from J; junction bases left unmatched: 10.

The chain carries TRBV6-1 and TRBJ2-7; 9 nucleotides line up with TRBD1. Germline V gives CDR1 MNHNS, CDR2 SASEGT. Trimming at V came to 7 bases and at J to 5 bases, leaving 9 bases not matched to a gene. The CDR3 totals 14 residues. CDR3: CASTRQGEKDEQYF. In DNA form, the CDR3 reads TGTGCCAGCACCCGACAGGGGGAAAAAGACGAGCAGTACTTC.

The chain links TRBV18 to TRBJ2-5; tentative D call: TRBD2 (6 bases). The V end lost 3 bases, the J end lost 5 bases, and 16 bases lay between the germline ends. The CDR3 has 15 amino acids. Germline assignment: CDR1 KGHSH and CDR2 LQKENI. The CDR3 is CASSPPSSDSETQYF. As DNA, the CDR3 is TGTGCCAGCTCACCCCCTTCTAGCGATAGTGAGACCCAGTACTTC. Using reference TRBV18 and TRBJ2-5 for the parts outside the CDR3, the full variable domain is NAGVMQNPRHLVRRRGQEARLRCSPMKGHSHVYWYRQLPEEGLKFMVYLQKENIIDESGMPKERFSAEFPKEGPSILRIQQVVRGDSAAYFCASSPPSSDSETQYFGPGTRLLVL.

The chain carries TRBV7-9 and TRBJ2-7; 8 bases map to TRBD2. V lost 2 bases and J lost 4; bases outside the gene matches: 7. Per the germline V gene, CDR1 is SEHNR and CDR2 is FQNEAQ (reference sequence). CDR3 length: 15 residues. CDR3 bases: TGTGCCAGCAGCTTACTAAGCGGGAGCGTATACGAGCAGTACTTC. This translates into CASSLLSGSVYEQYF.

This chain connects TRBV6-5 to TRBJ2-7; D not resolved. The CDR3 totals 14 residues. Trimming took 11 bases from V and 0 from J, leaving 17 bases between them. Germline lookup yields CDR1 MNHEY and CDR2 SVGAGI. The CDR3 protein is CAAKPSYASYEQYF. Written as DNA, the CDR3 is TGTGCCGCTAAACCTAGTTACGCCTCCTACGAGCAGTACTTC.

The chain uses TRBV7-2 and TRBJ1-2; unclear D gene. V lost 5 bases to trimming and J lost 3 bases, with 16 bases between them. CDR3 length: 15 residues. Germline V gives CDR1 SGHTA, CDR2 FQGNSA. The CDR3 nucleotides read TGTGCCAGCAGCGGTGGCGTACTAATCGACTATGGCTACACCTTC. Residues: CASSGGVLIDYGYTF.

This chain links TRBV20-1 with TRBJ2-1; D unclear. This CDR3 has 9 residues. The germline V gene encodes CDR1 DFQATT and CDR2 SNEGSKA (reference sequence). The ends were cut back, 3 bases at V and 10 bases at J, with 4 bases in the middle. CDR3 region: CSASVEQFF. In DNA form, the CDR3 reads TGCAGTGCTAGCGTGGAGCAGTTCTTC.